A single T cell receptor beta chain is shown here with its context. V lost 5 bases, J lost 0 bases, and 6 bases stayed unmatched. In germline, CDR1 is MNHEY, CDR2 SVGEGT. The CDR3 runs to 15 residues. Amplified regions were TCR beta CDR3 sequences from RNA transcripts. A first-round RT-PCR of the TCR CDR3 used the HTBI primer set. TCRdb reprocessed the multiplex PCR reads via MiXCR and lists one record per CDR3 protein. The sample has fewer than 300,000 distinct CDR3 sequences; 20% to 25% are singletons. The entry originates in a study of T cells in Graves' hyperthyroidism and ophthalmopathy. The material sequenced was blood. The gene calls are TRBV6-2 or TRBV6-3 and TRBJ2-5, with 7 nucleotides matching TRBD2. The receptor was isolated from a man aged 40-55 years with Graves' hyperthyroidism that later progressed to Graves' ophthalmopathy. CDR3: CASSRGLQNQETQYF. CDR3 DNA sequence: TGTGCCAGCAGTCGGGGACTACAAAACCAAGAGACCCAGTACTTC.